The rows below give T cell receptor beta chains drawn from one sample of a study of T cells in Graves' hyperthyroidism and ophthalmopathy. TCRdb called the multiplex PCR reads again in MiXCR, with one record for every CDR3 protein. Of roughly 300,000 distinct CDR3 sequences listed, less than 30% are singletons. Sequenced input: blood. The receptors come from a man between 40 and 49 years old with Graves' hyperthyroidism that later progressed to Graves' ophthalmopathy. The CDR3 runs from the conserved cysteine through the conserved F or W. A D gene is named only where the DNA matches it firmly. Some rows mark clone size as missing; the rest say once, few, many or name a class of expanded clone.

CDR3nt: TGTGCCACCAGCAGAGAACACCCCAATCAGCCCCAGCATTTT
CDR3aa: CATSREHPNQPQHF
d_gene: -
v_gene: TRBV15
abundance: many
j_gene: TRBJ1-5

CDR3nt: TGTGCCAGCAGTCAAATACTACAGGGCCCTAAGCGGGCAAGATACGAGCAGTACTTC
CDR3aa: CASSQILQGPKRARYEQYF
d_gene: -
v_gene: TRBV6-1
abundance: many
j_gene: TRBJ2-7

CDR3nt: TGCAGTGCGTTACAGGGTCTAGATCAGCCCCAGCATTTT
CDR3aa: CSALQGLDQPQHF
d_gene: -
v_gene: TRBV20-1
abundance: many
j_gene: TRBJ1-5

CDR3nt: TGCGCCAGCAGCCAAGATCTTGAGGGCACAGGGGTGAACACTGAAGCTTTCTTT
CDR3aa: CASSQDLEGTGVNTEAFF
d_gene: TRBD1
v_gene: TRBV4-1
abundance: many
j_gene: TRBJ1-1

CDR3nt: TGTGCCAGCAGCGGAGGTGGGGCAGGAGAAAACTATGGCTACACCTTC
CDR3aa: CASSGGGAGENYGYTF
d_gene: -
v_gene: TRBV5-5
abundance: many
j_gene: TRBJ1-2

CDR3nt: TGTGCCAGCACTAGACAGGGACAGAGCCAAGAGACCCAGTACTTC
CDR3aa: CASTRQGQSQETQYF
d_gene: TRBD1
v_gene: TRBV28
abundance: -
j_gene: TRBJ2-5

CDR3nt: TGCGCCAGCAGCCAAGGGGGCCTGCAATCCTACGAGCAGTACTTC
CDR3aa: CASSQGGLQSYEQYF
d_gene: -
v_gene: TRBV4-3
abundance: -
j_gene: TRBJ2-7

CDR3nt: TGTGCCAGCAGCCGGGACATAAGTAATTCACCCCTCCACTTT
CDR3aa: CASSRDISNSPLHF
d_gene: -
v_gene: TRBV7-9
abundance: many
j_gene: TRBJ1-6

CDR3nt: TGCAGCGCCCCCGGGACCTTGGGCGGTGAGGGCACTGAAGCTTTCTTT
CDR3aa: CSAPGTLGGEGTEAFF
d_gene: -
v_gene: TRBV29-1
abundance: many
j_gene: TRBJ1-1

CDR3nt: TGTGCCAGCAGCTCGGGACTAGCGGGAGGGCAGGGAAACATTCAGTACTTC
CDR3aa: CASSSGLAGGQGNIQYF
d_gene: TRBD2
v_gene: TRBV7-2
abundance: many
j_gene: TRBJ2-4

CDR3nt: TGTGCCAGCTCACCAGAGCGGACCTACGAGCAGTACTTC
CDR3aa: CASSPERTYEQYF
d_gene: -
v_gene: TRBV18
abundance: few
j_gene: TRBJ2-7

CDR3nt: TGTGCCAGCAGTTCCCCGACAGAGGGGGACTACGAGCAGTACTTC
CDR3aa: CASSSPTEGDYEQYF
d_gene: -
v_gene: TRBV28
abundance: -
j_gene: TRBJ2-7

CDR3nt: TGTGCCAGCAGTCCGCGGGGGCGGGCAGGTCACTATGGCTACACCTTC
CDR3aa: CASSPRGRAGHYGYTF
d_gene: -
v_gene: TRBV28
abundance: -
j_gene: TRBJ1-2

CDR3nt: TGTGCCAGCAGTTACGGGGGGGGCGCTGACTATGGCTACACCTTC
CDR3aa: CASSYGGGADYGYTF
d_gene: -
v_gene: TRBV6-5
abundance: many
j_gene: TRBJ1-2

CDR3nt: TGTGCCAGCAGCTTGGGAGGGATGAACTATGGCTACACCTTC
CDR3aa: CASSLGGMNYGYTF
d_gene: -
v_gene: TRBV7-2
abundance: many
j_gene: TRBJ1-2

CDR3nt: TGTGCCATCAGTGAGGGGGACCCCGGGACATACGAGCAGTACTTC
CDR3aa: CAISEGDPGTYEQYF
d_gene: -
v_gene: TRBV10-3
abundance: many
j_gene: TRBJ2-7

CDR3nt: TGTGCCAGCAGCTTTATGGCAGGGTACCAAGAGACCCAGTACTTC
CDR3aa: CASSFMAGYQETQYF
d_gene: -
v_gene: TRBV7-2
abundance: many
j_gene: TRBJ2-5

CDR3nt: TGTGCCAGCGGAGAGATCGGCCGACAGCCCCAGCATTTT
CDR3aa: CASGEIGRQPQHF
d_gene: -
v_gene: TRBV6-2/TRBV6-3
abundance: -
j_gene: TRBJ1-5

CDR3nt: TGTGCCAGCGTGTTCGGGGCGAATCAAGGCGAGCAGTACTTC
CDR3aa: CASVFGANQGEQYF
d_gene: -
v_gene: TRBV12-3/TRBV12-4
abundance: many
j_gene: TRBJ2-7

CDR3nt: TGTGCCAGCAGTGAGTCAGGGGCCTTGGAGCAGTACTTC
CDR3aa: CASSESGALEQYF
d_gene: -
v_gene: TRBV6-1
abundance: many
j_gene: TRBJ2-7

CDR3nt: TGTGCCTGGACAGCTGGGGGGGAGACCCAGTACTTC
CDR3aa: CAWTAGGETQYF
d_gene: -
v_gene: TRBV30
abundance: many
j_gene: TRBJ2-5

CDR3nt: TGTGCCAGCAGTTTAGCTAGGACAGCTGGGGCCAACGTCCTGACTTTC
CDR3aa: CASSLARTAGANVLTF
d_gene: -
v_gene: TRBV12-3/TRBV12-4
abundance: -
j_gene: TRBJ2-6

CDR3nt: TGTGCCAGCAGTACGACAGGGGTACGCGGCTACACCTTC
CDR3aa: CASSTTGVRGYTF
d_gene: TRBD1
v_gene: TRBV12-3/TRBV12-4
abundance: few
j_gene: TRBJ1-2